The next 5 T cell receptor beta chains were all read from a single sample in a study of blood T cell repertoires in COVID-19. The data were produced by immunoSEQ multiplex PCR, yet TCRdb's version contains in-frame clones alone and is incomplete. The sample lists about 90,000 clones; roughly 87% were seen once. Sequenced input: peripheral blood. The receptors derive from a male donor with acute or convalescent COVID-19.

This chain connects TRBV6-2 or TRBV6-3 to TRBJ2-5; a possible D gene is TRBD2 (6 bases). The germline V gene encodes CDR1 MNHEY and CDR2 SVGEGT. V lost 6 bases, J lost 4 bases, and 15 bases lay in between. The CDR3 contains 14 residues. CDR3 amino acids: CASSPPAGRETQYF. The DNA of the CDR3 is TGTGCCAGCAGCCCCCCCGCGGGGAGAGAGACCCAGTACTTC.

This chain joins TRBV15 and TRBJ2-1; 16 bases match TRBD2. CDR1 and CDR2 from the germline V gene are LNHNV and YYDKDF (reference sequence). The CDR3 consists of 19 residues. J was trimmed by 6 bases and V by 0 bases; bases with no gene match: 8. Written as DNA, the CDR3 is TGTGCCACCAGCAGAGATCGGGGGACTAGCGGGGGGGCCCCCAATGAGCAGTTCTTC. Protein sequence: CATSRDRGTSGGAPNEQFF.

V usage is TRBV5-1 and J usage is TRBJ1-4; D is unresolved. The CDR3 sequence is 15 residues long. Trimming stripped 0 bases from V and 1 base from J, with 7 bases between. Per the germline V gene, CDR1 is SGHRS and CDR2 is YFSETQ. The CDR3 reads CASSLAGVTNEKLFF. The CDR3 DNA reads as TGCGCCAGCAGCTTGGCCGGGGTAACTAATGAAAAACTGTTTTTT. Supplemented by reference TRBV5-1 and TRBJ1-4, the full variable domain reads KAGVTQTPRYLIKTRGQQVTLSCSPISGHRSVSWYQQTPGQGLQFLFEYFSETQRNKGNFPGRFSGRQFSNSRSEMNVSTLELGDSALYLCASSLAGVTNEKLFFGSGTQLSVL.

This clone was seen more than once but under ten times. The chain carries TRBV3-1 (or the pseudogene TRBV3-2) and TRBJ1-6; D possibly corresponds to TRBD1 (5 bases). This CDR3 comprises 14 residues. CDR1 is LGHDT, CDR2 YNNKEL, per germline (reference sequence). V lost 4 bases to trimming and J lost 9 bases, with 13 bases between them. CDR3 DNA: TGTGCCAGCAGCCTAAAACCCGGGGGTTCACCCCTCCACTTT. It is translated as CASSLKPGGSPLHF.

The chain recombines TRBV2 with TRBJ2-5; 11 nucleotides agree with TRBD1. Germline lookup yields CDR1 SNHLY and CDR2 FYNNEI. This CDR3 is built from 15 residues. Trimming at V came to 5 bases and at J to 5 bases, leaving 7 bases not matched to a gene. CDR3: CASSSGTGGFETQYF. The CDR3, as DNA: TGTGCCAGCAGTTCCGGGACAGGGGGGTTTGAGACCCAGTACTTC.